This is a list of T cell receptor beta chains from one sample in a study of blood T cell repertoires in COVID-19. Some clones are missing from TCRdb's copy, which holds only in-frame ones; the method was immunoSEQ multiplex PCR. The data contain around 37,000 clones, around 90% of them singletons. Sample: peripheral blood. The receptor source for this set is a man in his sixties with active or convalescent COVID-19. The CDR3 runs from the conserved cysteine through the conserved F or W. Each record gives: D gene, clone size, J gene, V gene, CDR3 DNA, CDR3 protein. D genes are given only for firm matches. Where a row states a size, it is once, few, many or the class of an expanded clone; other rows omit it.

D gene: NA
clone size: NA
J gene: TRBJ1-1
V gene: TRBV2
CDR3 DNA: TGTGCCAGCCGAGGAAGGGGGGGGAACACTGAAGCTTTCTTT
CDR3 protein: CASRGRGGNTEAFF

D gene: NA
clone size: NA
J gene: TRBJ1-3
V gene: TRBV5-4
CDR3 DNA: TGTGCCAGCAGCTTGGGGGGGCCCGGACGGCGAAACACCATATATTTT
CDR3 protein: CASSLGGPGRRNTIYF

D gene: NA
clone size: NA
J gene: TRBJ2-1
V gene: TRBV19
CDR3 DNA: TGTGCCAGTTGGGGGGGGCAGTTACAGTTCTTC
CDR3 protein: CASWGGQLQFF

D gene: TRBD1
clone size: NA
J gene: TRBJ1-2
V gene: TRBV7-9
CDR3 DNA: TGTGCCAGCAGCTCAGGGACAGGGGGCAGGAATGGCTACACCTTC
CDR3 protein: CASSSGTGGRNGYTF

D gene: NA
clone size: NA
J gene: TRBJ1-3
V gene: TRBV5-1
CDR3 DNA: TGCGCCAGCAGCTGGGCAGGAGGAGGTGGAAACACCATATATTTT
CDR3 protein: CASSWAGGGGNTIYF

D gene: NA
clone size: NA
J gene: TRBJ2-2
V gene: TRBV28
CDR3 DNA: TGTGCCACCTCAACCCCCAGCGTGACCGGGGAGCTGTTTTTT
CDR3 protein: CATSTPSVTGELFF

D gene: NA
clone size: NA
J gene: TRBJ2-1
V gene: TRBV5-1
CDR3 DNA: TGCGCCAGCACCCCCCGTAGGAGTTTATCGTACAATGAGCAGTTCTTC
CDR3 protein: CASTPRRSLSYNEQFF

D gene: TRBD1
clone size: NA
J gene: TRBJ2-2
V gene: TRBV9
CDR3 DNA: TGTGCCAGCAGCGCTGGGACAGGGAATGGGGCTATGAACACCGGGGAGCTGTTTTTT
CDR3 protein: CASSAGTGNGAMNTGELFF

D gene: TRBD2
clone size: NA
J gene: TRBJ2-1
V gene: TRBV19
CDR3 DNA: TGTGCCAGTACAGGAGGGCGGGAGGTCTACAATGAGCAGTTCTTC
CDR3 protein: CASTGGREVYNEQFF

D gene: NA
clone size: NA
J gene: TRBJ1-1
V gene: TRBV19
CDR3 DNA: TGTGCCAGTCTAGGGGGGGGCAAATGGAACACTGAAGCTTTCTTT
CDR3 protein: CASLGGGKWNTEAFF

D gene: TRBD1
clone size: NA
J gene: TRBJ1-2
V gene: TRBV28
CDR3 DNA: TGTGCCAGCAGTACACAGGGGGCGGCGGTCTATGGCTACACCTTC
CDR3 protein: CASSTQGAAVYGYTF

D gene: TRBD2
clone size: NA
J gene: TRBJ2-2
V gene: TRBV6-5
CDR3 DNA: TGTGCCAGCAGTTTGACTAGCGGGAACACCGGGGAGCTGTTTTTT
CDR3 protein: CASSLTSGNTGELFF

D gene: NA
clone size: NA
J gene: TRBJ2-2
V gene: TRBV19
CDR3 DNA: TGTGCCAGTAGTATAGCTGCAGGGATAACCGGGGAGCTGTTTTTT
CDR3 protein: CASSIAAGITGELFF

D gene: NA
clone size: NA
J gene: TRBJ2-1
V gene: TRBV5-1
CDR3 DNA: TGCGCCAGCAGCTTGGGATACACCTACAATGAGCAGTTCTTC
CDR3 protein: CASSLGYTYNEQFF

D gene: NA
clone size: NA
J gene: TRBJ1-4
V gene: TRBV28
CDR3 DNA: TGTGCCAGCAGTTTAATTAGTGGGGGTTCTGGTCTAGCGGGAAAACTGTTTTTT
CDR3 protein: CASSLISGGSGLAGKLFF

D gene: NA
clone size: NA
J gene: TRBJ1-2
V gene: TRBV28
CDR3 DNA: TGTGCCAGCAGTTTTGCGGGATTCGGCTACACCTTC
CDR3 protein: CASSFAGFGYTF

D gene: NA
clone size: NA
J gene: TRBJ1-6
V gene: TRBV20-1
CDR3 DNA: TGCAGTGCTAGTTCAGGCAGGGGAATCGATAATTCACCCCTCCACTTT
CDR3 protein: CSASSGRGIDNSPLHF

D gene: NA
clone size: NA
J gene: TRBJ1-2
V gene: TRBV24-1
CDR3 DNA: TGTGCCACCAGTGAAGCTAGGAACTATGGCTACACCTTC
CDR3 protein: CATSEARNYGYTF

D gene: TRBD2
clone size: NA
J gene: TRBJ2-7
V gene: TRBV6-2/TRBV6-3
CDR3 DNA: TGTGCCAGCAGTTACTCTTGGGGACTAGTAGCCTCCTACGAGCAGTACTTC
CDR3 protein: CASSYSWGLVASYEQYF

D gene: TRBD1
clone size: NA
J gene: TRBJ2-3
V gene: TRBV6-2/TRBV6-3
CDR3 DNA: TGTGCCAGCAGTTATGGACAGGTCACAGATACGCAGTATTTT
CDR3 protein: CASSYGQVTDTQYF

D gene: NA
clone size: NA
J gene: TRBJ2-2
V gene: TRBV6-4
CDR3 DNA: TGTGCCAGCAGTAGCGGGCTGAACACCGGGGAGCTGTTTTTT
CDR3 protein: CASSSGLNTGELFF

D gene: TRBD1
clone size: NA
J gene: TRBJ1-3
V gene: TRBV2
CDR3 DNA: TGTGCCAGCAAGGTAACAGGGGATGGAAACACCATATATTTT
CDR3 protein: CASKVTGDGNTIYF

D gene: NA
clone size: NA
J gene: TRBJ2-1
V gene: TRBV15
CDR3 DNA: TGTGCCAGCCGGGAACCTCCTCGAAATGAGCAGTTCTTC
CDR3 protein: CASREPPRNEQFF

D gene: NA
clone size: NA
J gene: TRBJ1-1
V gene: TRBV7-9
CDR3 DNA: TGTGCCAGCAGTACAGGCCTCACTGAAGCTTTCTTT
CDR3 protein: CASSTGLTEAFF

D gene: NA
clone size: NA
J gene: TRBJ1-4
V gene: TRBV5-1
CDR3 DNA: TGCGCCAGCAGCTTGGGTCCGCCCCCGGGTGAAAAACTGTTTTTT
CDR3 protein: CASSLGPPPGEKLFF

D gene: TRBD2
clone size: NA
J gene: TRBJ2-3
V gene: TRBV7-9
CDR3 DNA: TGTGCCAGCGGGCCTAGCGGGAGAAATACGCAGTATTTT
CDR3 protein: CASGPSGRNTQYF

D gene: NA
clone size: once
J gene: TRBJ2-6
V gene: TRBV15
CDR3 DNA: TGTGCCACCAGCTTGAGCTCTGGGGCCAACGTCCTGACTTTC
CDR3 protein: CATSLSSGANVLTF

D gene: TRBD1
clone size: once
J gene: TRBJ2-3
V gene: TRBV5-4
CDR3 DNA: TGTGCCAGCAGCTTGGGGACAGGGCCAGATACGCAGTATTTT
CDR3 protein: CASSLGTGPDTQYF

D gene: TRBD1
clone size: NA
J gene: TRBJ2-4
V gene: TRBV28
CDR3 DNA: TGTGCCAGCGGAGGACAGGGGGCGTATAACATTCAGTACTTC
CDR3 protein: CASGGQGAYNIQYF

D gene: TRBD2
clone size: NA
J gene: TRBJ2-1
V gene: TRBV9
CDR3 DNA: TGTGCCAGCAGCTCAGGACTAGCGGCCTACAATGAGCAGTTCTTC
CDR3 protein: CASSSGLAAYNEQFF

D gene: TRBD1
clone size: NA
J gene: TRBJ2-5
V gene: TRBV30
CDR3 DNA: TGTGCCTGGGGCAGGACAGGGGGCCTCGTGACCCAGTACTTC
CDR3 protein: CAWGRTGGLVTQYF

D gene: TRBD2
clone size: NA
J gene: TRBJ2-2
V gene: TRBV4-1
CDR3 DNA: TGCGCCAGCAGCCAAGTAGAACTAGCGGACACCGGGGAGCTGTTTTTT
CDR3 protein: CASSQVELADTGELFF

D gene: NA
clone size: once
J gene: TRBJ2-5
V gene: TRBV7-2
CDR3 DNA: TGTGCCAGCAGCCCAAGCCGGGAGACCCAGTACTTC
CDR3 protein: CASSPSRETQYF

D gene: NA
clone size: NA
J gene: TRBJ1-6
V gene: TRBV30
CDR3 DNA: TGTGCCTGGAGACAAATGGGAGCGTCTAATTCACCCCTCCACTTT
CDR3 protein: CAWRQMGASNSPLHF

D gene: NA
clone size: NA
J gene: TRBJ1-5
V gene: TRBV20-1
CDR3 DNA: TGCAGTGCTAGTGCGGGGAACAATCAGCCCCAGCATTTT
CDR3 protein: CSASAGNNQPQHF

D gene: TRBD1
clone size: NA
J gene: TRBJ2-5
V gene: TRBV7-9
CDR3 DNA: TGTGCCAGCAGCTTGACAGGGACGGAGACCCAGTACTTC
CDR3 protein: CASSLTGTETQYF

D gene: NA
clone size: NA
J gene: TRBJ2-1
V gene: TRBV30
CDR3 DNA: TGTGCCTGGACTAACCCCCCCTACAATGAGCAGTTCTTC
CDR3 protein: CAWTNPPYNEQFF

D gene: NA
clone size: NA
J gene: TRBJ2-7
V gene: TRBV18
CDR3 DNA: TGTGCCAGCTCACCGTCACCCACCCCCACATCAGAGCAGTACTTC
CDR3 protein: CASSPSPTPTSEQYF

D gene: TRBD2
clone size: once
J gene: TRBJ2-7
V gene: TRBV6-2/TRBV6-3
CDR3 DNA: TGTGCCAGCAGTGTGCGACTAGCGGTGGGTTCCTACGAGCAGTACTTC
CDR3 protein: CASSVRLAVGSYEQYF

D gene: NA
clone size: NA
J gene: TRBJ2-2
V gene: TRBV27
CDR3 DNA: TGTGCCAGCAGTCCCCACCTCTCTGGAGGAAAGACCGGGGAGCTGTTTTTT
CDR3 protein: CASSPHLSGGKTGELFF

D gene: TRBD1
clone size: NA
J gene: TRBJ2-3
V gene: TRBV29-1
CDR3 DNA: TGCAGCGTTACAGGGGGTGCAGATACGCAGTATTTT
CDR3 protein: CSVTGGADTQYF